This TCR beta chain derives from a study of blood T cells in healthy people across ages. Findings and caveats of the study: Donor CMV status, an unknown factor, possibly confounded changes in expanded clonotypes.

The J segment lost 7 bases and the V segment lost 4 bases, leaving 9 bases of the junction unmatched. There are 15 residues in the CDR3. From germline, CDR1 is SGHRS and CDR2 YFSETQ. This clonotype was counted ten times or more. Its antigen is not known. PCR was performed a second time for 7 to 11 cycles using a sample-barcoded 5' primer and a J-beta primer mix. A template-switch adaptor that had 12 random nucleotides put a tag on each cDNA molecule. TCRdb ran MiXCR on the 5' RACE reads and lists one entry per CDR3 protein. The top ten clones hold roughly 8% of a sample with some 1.5 million distinct CDR3 sequences, roughly 30% of them seen once. Donors ranged from roughly 6 to 90 years old and were healthy Caucasians in Russia.

The receptor was derived from a young woman in good health. This chain uses TRBV5-1 with TRBJ2-7, with 12 bases identical to TRBD2. Sequencing was performed on blood. The CDR3 coding sequence is TGCGCCAGCAGCCTGACGACTAGCGGGAGACGTGAGCAGTACTTC. Its protein is CASSLTTSGRREQYF. The whole variable domain, filled in from reference TRBV5-1 and TRBJ2-7, reads KAGVTQTPRYLIKTRGQQVTLSCSPISGHRSVSWYQQTPGQGLQFLFEYFSETQRNKGNFPGRFSGRQFSNSRSEMNVSTLELGDSALYLCASSLTTSGRREQYFGPGTRLTVT.